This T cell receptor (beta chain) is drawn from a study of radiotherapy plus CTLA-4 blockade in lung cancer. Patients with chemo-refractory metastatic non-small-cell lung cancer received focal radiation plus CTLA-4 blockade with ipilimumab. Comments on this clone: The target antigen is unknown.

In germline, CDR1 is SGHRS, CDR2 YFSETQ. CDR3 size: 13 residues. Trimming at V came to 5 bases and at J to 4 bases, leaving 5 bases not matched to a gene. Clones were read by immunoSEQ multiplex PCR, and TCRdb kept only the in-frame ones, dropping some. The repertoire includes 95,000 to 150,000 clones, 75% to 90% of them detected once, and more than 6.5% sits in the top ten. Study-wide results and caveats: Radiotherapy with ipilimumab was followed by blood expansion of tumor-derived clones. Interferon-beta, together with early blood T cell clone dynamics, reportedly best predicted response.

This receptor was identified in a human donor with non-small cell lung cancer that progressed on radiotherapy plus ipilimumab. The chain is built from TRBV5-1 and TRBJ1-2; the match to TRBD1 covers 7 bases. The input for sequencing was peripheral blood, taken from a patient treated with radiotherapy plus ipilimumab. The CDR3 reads CASSWDRTYGYTF. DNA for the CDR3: TGCGCCAGCAGTTGGGACAGAACCTATGGCTACACCTTC.